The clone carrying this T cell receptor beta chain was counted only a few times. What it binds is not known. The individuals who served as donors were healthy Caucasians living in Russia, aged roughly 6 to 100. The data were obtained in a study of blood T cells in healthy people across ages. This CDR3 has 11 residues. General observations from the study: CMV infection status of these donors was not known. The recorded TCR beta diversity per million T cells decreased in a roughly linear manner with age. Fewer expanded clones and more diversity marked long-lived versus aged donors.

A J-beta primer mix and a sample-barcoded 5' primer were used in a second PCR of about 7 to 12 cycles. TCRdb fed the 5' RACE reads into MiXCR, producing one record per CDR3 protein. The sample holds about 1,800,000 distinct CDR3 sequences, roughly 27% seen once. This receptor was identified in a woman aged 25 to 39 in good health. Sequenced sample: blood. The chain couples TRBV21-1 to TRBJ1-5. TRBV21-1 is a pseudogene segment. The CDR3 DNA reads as TGTGCCAGCTCCCAAACACAACCCCAGCATTTT. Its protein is CASSQTQPQHF.